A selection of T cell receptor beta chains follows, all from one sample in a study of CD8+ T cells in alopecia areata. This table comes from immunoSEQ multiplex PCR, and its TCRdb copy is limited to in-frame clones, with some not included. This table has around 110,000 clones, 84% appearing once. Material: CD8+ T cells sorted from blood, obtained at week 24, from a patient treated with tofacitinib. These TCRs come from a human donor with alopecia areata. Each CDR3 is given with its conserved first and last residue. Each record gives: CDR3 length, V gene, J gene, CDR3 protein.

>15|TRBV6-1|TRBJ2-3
CASSEQSQGPDTQYF
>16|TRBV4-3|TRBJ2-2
CASSRQGSRRTGELFF
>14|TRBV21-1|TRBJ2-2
CASSKVQNTGELFF
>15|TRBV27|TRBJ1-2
CASSPSVRGTDGYTF
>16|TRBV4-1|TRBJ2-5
CASSSFSGGPQETQYF
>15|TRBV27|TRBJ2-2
CASRLAGSNTGELFF
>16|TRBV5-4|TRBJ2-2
CASSQFWPANTGELFF
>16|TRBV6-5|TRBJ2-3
CASSYEAGSGTDTQYF
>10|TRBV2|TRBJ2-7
CASNAAEQYF
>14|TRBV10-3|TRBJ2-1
CAISELDRAGEQFF